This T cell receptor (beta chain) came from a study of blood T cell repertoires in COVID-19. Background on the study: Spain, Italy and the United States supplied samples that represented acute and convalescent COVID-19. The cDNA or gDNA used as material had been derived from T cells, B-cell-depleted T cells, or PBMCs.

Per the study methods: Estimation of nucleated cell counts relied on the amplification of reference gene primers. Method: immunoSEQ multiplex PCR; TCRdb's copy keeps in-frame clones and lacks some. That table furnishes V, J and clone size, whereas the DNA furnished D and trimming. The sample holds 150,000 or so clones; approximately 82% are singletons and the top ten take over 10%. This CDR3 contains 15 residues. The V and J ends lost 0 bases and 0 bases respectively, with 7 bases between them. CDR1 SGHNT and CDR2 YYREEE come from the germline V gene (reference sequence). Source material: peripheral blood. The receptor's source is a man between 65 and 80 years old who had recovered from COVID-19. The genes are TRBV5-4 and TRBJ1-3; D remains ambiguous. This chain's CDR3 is CASSLDPNSGNTIYF. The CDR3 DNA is TGTGCCAGCAGCTTGGATCCCAACTCTGGAAACACCATATATTTT. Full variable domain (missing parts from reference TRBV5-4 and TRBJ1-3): ETGVTQSPTHLIKTRGQQVTLRCSSQSGHNTVSWYQQALGQGPQFIFQYYREEENGRGNFPPRFSGLQFPNYSSELNVNALELDDSALYLCASSLDPNSGNTIYFGEGSWLTVV.